The 9 T cell receptor beta chains given below trace back to one sample, sequenced in a study of identical twins. Each CDR3 protein is one row after TCRdb ran MiXCR on the 5' RACE reads. Of some 230,000 distinct CDR3 sequences listed, about 6.7% are singletons. The data were also submitted as part of a second study, on T cells expressing NK-cell markers.

The sequenced sample was CD8+ T cells sorted from blood. The receptors come from a young woman in good health.

V gene TRBV20-1 combines with J gene TRBJ2-5; TRBD1 matches 7 bases. From germline, CDR1 is DFQATT and CDR2 SNEGSKA (reference sequence). CDR3 size: 17 residues. Trimming removed 0 bases from V and 3 bases from J; junction bases left unmatched: 13. CDR3: CSARDVGTVIREETQYF. The CDR3 DNA is TGCAGTGCTAGAGATGTGGGGACAGTTATCAGGGAAGAGACCCAGTACTTC.

The chain employs TRBV10-1 and TRBJ2-3; no firm D call. Germline loops: CDR1 WNHNN, CDR2 SYGVQD (reference sequence). The CDR3 loop spans 15 amino acids. Trimming took off 9 bases at V and 0 bases at J, with 16 bases between the two ends. In nucleotides, the CDR3 is TGCGCCAGTCTGAGTTGGGCCCCCAGCACAGATACGCAGTATTTT. This gives the protein CASLSWAPSTDTQYF.

This clonotype showed up many times. The rearrangement joins TRBV11-1 to TRBJ2-5, with TRBD2 matching 13 bases. Trimming removed 4 bases from V and 2 bases from J; junction bases left unmatched: 16. CDR1 and CDR2 from the germline V gene are SGHAT and FQDESV (reference sequence). The CDR3 is 20 amino acids. The DNA for the CDR3 is TGTGCCAGCAGCTCGACCCGCGGAACTAGCGGGAGGGGGTCTCAAGAGACCCAGTACTTC. This gives the protein CASSSTRGTSGRGSQETQYF. The whole variable domain, remainder taken from reference TRBV11-1 and TRBJ2-5, is EAEVAQSPRYKITEKSQAVAFWCDPISGHATLYWYRQILGQGPELLVQFQDESVVDDSQLPKDRFSAERLKGVDSTLKIQPAELGDSAMYLCASSSTRGTSGRGSQETQYFGPGTRLLVL.

This clonotype was seen only a few times. The chain carries TRBV11-3 and TRBJ2-2; possible D gene TRBD2, 5 bases. The CDR3 is made up of 14 amino acids. V lost 2 bases, J lost 7 bases, and 11 bases lay in between. Looked up from germline, CDR1 is SGHNT and CDR2 is YENEEA. The CDR3 protein is CASSLWERDGELFF. DNA of the CDR3: TGTGCCAGCAGCTTATGGGAACGGGACGGGGAGCTGTTTTTT.

This clonotype turned up a few times. The chain recombines TRBV5-1 with TRBJ1-4, with 9 bases matching TRBD1. This CDR3 has 15 residues. J gave up 8 bases and V 2 bases, and 7 bases lay outside the gene matches. Germline V gene data show CDR1 as SGHRS and CDR2 as YFSETQ. DNA for the CDR3: TGCGCCAGCAGCTTCCGGACAGGGGAAGCGGAAAAACTGTTTTTT. Translating gives CASSFRTGEAEKLFF.

This clonotype was observed many times. The rearrangement joins TRBV28 to TRBJ1-3; no clear D. Germline V lookup: CDR1 MDHEN, CDR2 SYDVKM. This CDR3 is built from 16 residues. Trimming left V 2 bases short and J 0 bases short, with 11 bases between. This chain's CDR3 is CASSLPLRVSGNTIYF. The CDR3 coding sequence is TGTGCCAGCAGTTTACCCCTACGGGTCTCTGGAAACACCATATATTTT.

This clonotype was observed many times. The chain uses TRBV24-1 and TRBJ2-1; D unclear. The CDR3 length is 12 residues. CDR1 KGHDR and CDR2 SFDVKD come from the germline V gene. Trimming took 3 bases from V and 7 from J, leaving 6 bases between them. The CDR3 nucleotides are TGTGCCACCAGTGATGCCCGAAATGAGCAGTTCTTC. This gives the protein CATSDARNEQFF.

This clonotype has a handful of counts. The chain couples TRBV20-1 to TRBJ2-1, with 12 positions matching TRBD2. The CDR3 runs 19 residues. Germline V gives CDR1 DFQATT, CDR2 SNEGSKA (reference sequence). The V gene end was trimmed by 3 bases and the J gene end by 0 bases; junction bases not matched to a gene: 12. CDR3: CSARTLAGGTPSSYNEQFF. In DNA, the CDR3 is TGCAGTGCTAGGACCCTAGCGGGGGGGACGCCCAGCTCCTACAATGAGCAGTTCTTC.

The rearrangement links TRBV9 to TRBJ2-5, with TRBD1 as a possible D gene (5 bases). The CDR3 runs 13 residues. Germline V gene data show CDR1 as SGDLS and CDR2 as YYNGEE. V lost 3 bases, J lost 9 bases, and 15 bases lay in between. In DNA form, the CDR3 reads TGTGCCAGCAGCGGAATCAGAGAAGGGGCCCAGTACTTC. As protein: CASSGIREGAQYF.